Below are 26 T cell receptor beta chains sequenced from a single sample in a study of OX40 agonist ivuxolimab in advanced cancers. Assay used: immunoSEQ multiplex PCR; TCRdb lists only in-frame clones, some missing. The sample yields over 90,000 clones, around 89% seen once. The sequencing here drew on CD4+ or CD8+ T cells sorted from blood, taken in a trial of the OX40 agonist ivuxolimab. These receptors all stem from an adult with an advanced solid tumor such as melanoma, head and neck, liver or kidney cancer.

The V call is TRBV5-1, the J call TRBJ2-2; D is unclear. Trimming left V 4 bases short and J 6 bases short, with 10 bases between. Germline CDR1 is SGHRS and CDR2 is YFSETQ. The CDR3 spans 13 residues. This CDR3 reads CASSPGGAGELFF. DNA of the CDR3: TGCGCCAGCAGCCCCGGTGGTGCCGGGGAGCTGTTTTTT. Full variable domain (missing parts from reference TRBV5-1 and TRBJ2-2): KAGVTQTPRYLIKTRGQQVTLSCSPISGHRSVSWYQQTPGQGLQFLFEYFSETQRNKGNFPGRFSGRQFSNSRSEMNVSTLELGDSALYLCASSPGGAGELFFGEGSRLTVL.

The J gene is TRBJ1-1, the V gene TRBV10-3; TRBD1 might be the D (6 bases). Germline V lookup: CDR1 ENHRY, CDR2 SYGVKD. CDR3 length equals 15 residues. The ends were cut back, 6 bases at V and 2 bases at J, with 16 bases in the middle. The DNA for the CDR3 is TGTGCCATCAGAGGAAACGACAGGTATAACACTGAAGCTTTCTTT. Encoded protein: CAIRGNDRYNTEAFF.

V usage is TRBV19 and J usage is TRBJ1-2; D is uncertain. The V and J ends lost 3 bases and 1 base respectively, with 3 bases between them. This CDR3 spans 12 amino acids. The V gene's germline CDR1 is LNHDA and CDR2 SQIVND (reference sequence). CDR3 nucleotides: TGTGCCAGTAGTATTAATAACTATGGCTACACCTTC. Protein product: CASSINNYGYTF.

The chain employs TRBV6-1 and TRBJ1-1; possible D gene TRBD1, 6 bases. The CDR3 is made up of 14 amino acids. CDR1 MNHNS and CDR2 SASEGT come from the germline V gene. Trimming stripped 6 bases from V and 1 base from J, with 12 bases between. This CDR3 reads CASRLQGPNTEAFF. Written as DNA, the CDR3 is TGTGCCAGCAGGCTACAGGGACCGAACACTGAAGCTTTCTTT.

The V and J genes are TRBV10-1 and TRBJ2-3; TRBD1 is a possible D gene (6 bases). CDR1 and CDR2 from the germline V gene are WNHNN and SYGVQD (reference sequence). The V end was cut by 3 bases, the J end by 4 bases, with 11 bases between. The length of the CDR3 is 14 residues. Here the CDR3 reads CASSESRGADTQYF. Written as DNA, the CDR3 is TGCGCCAGCAGTGAATCCAGGGGCGCAGATACGCAGTATTTT.

This chain links TRBV28 with TRBJ1-1; no firm D call. V was pared by 1 base and J by 0 bases, with 9 bases between. The CDR3 is 15 residues long. CDR1 and CDR2 from the germline V gene are MDHEN and SYDVKM. The CDR3 reads CASSLFGGLNTEAFF. The CDR3 DNA sequence: TGTGCCAGCAGTTTATTTGGCGGTCTGAACACTGAAGCTTTCTTT.

This sequence joins TRBV6-1 and TRBJ1-1; no clear D gene. V shed 6 bases and J shed 1 base, with 12 bases lying between them. The length of the CDR3 is 14 residues. Germline V gene lookup returns CDR1 MNHNS and CDR2 SASEGT. Written as DNA, the CDR3 is TGTGCCAGCAGCCTATTGGTCAGGAACACTGAAGCTTTCTTT. Translating gives CASSLLVRNTEAFF.

The chain uses TRBV7-9 and TRBJ1-5; D not certain. Germline CDR1 SEHNR, CDR2 FQNEAQ (reference sequence). The CDR3 runs 15 residues. V dropped 5 bases and J dropped 6 bases, with 17 bases sitting between them. The CDR3 DNA reads as TGTGCCAGCAGCCTAGGAGGGAGGAGGAGTCAGCCCCAGCATTTT. The encoded protein is CASSLGGRRSQPQHF.

The chain is built from TRBV6-1 and TRBJ2-5; D unresolved. Germline values: CDR1 MNHNS, CDR2 SASEGT. The CDR3 covers 14 residues. Trimming took off 4 bases at V and 5 bases at J, with 14 bases between the two ends. The DNA for the CDR3 is TGTGCCAGCAGTGTTGGGTCATTGGGGGAGACCCAGTACTTC. Translated, it gives CASSVGSLGETQYF.

The chain carries TRBV7-8 and TRBJ1-3; TRBD1 agrees at 8 bases. The CDR3 totals 16 residues. CDR1 and CDR2 (germline): SGHVS, FQNEAQ. The trim removed 4 bases at V and 1 base at J, leaving 6 bases unmatched. CDR3 sequence reads: CASSWTGTLSGNTIYF. In nucleotides, the CDR3 is TGTGCCAGCAGCTGGACAGGGACCCTATCTGGAAACACCATATATTTT.

This clone was seen just once. The V and J genes are TRBV1 and TRBJ2-7; whether TRBD2, the table's D call, matches the DNA was not checked. TRBV1 is recorded as a pseudogene. The CDR3 consists of 16 residues. The CDR3, as DNA: TGCACCAGCAGCCACCCTCCGGGACTAGTCCCCTACGAGCAGTACTTC. It is translated as CTSSHPPGLVPYEQYF.

The chain carries TRBV6-6 and TRBJ2-7; D is possibly TRBD1 (7 bases). The germline V gene has CDR1 MNHNY and CDR2 SVGAGI (reference sequence). There are 13 residues in the CDR3. The V gene lost 4 bases and the J gene lost 7 bases, with 14 bases spanning the gap. CDR3 in amino acids: CASSSRQGGEQYF. In DNA form, the CDR3 reads TGTGCCAGCAGTTCTCGACAGGGAGGAGAGCAGTACTTC.

This chain uses TRBV9 with TRBJ2-7; 10 positions agree with TRBD2. V was clipped by 2 bases and J by 3 bases; unmatched bases: 5. Germline V gene sequence: CDR1 SGDLS, CDR2 YYNGEE. CDR3 length: 15 residues. CDR3 nucleotides: TGTGCCAGCAGCGTGGCCGGGACTAGCGTCTACGAGCAGTACTTC. This encodes CASSVAGTSVYEQYF.

The rearrangement joins TRBV19 to TRBJ1-5, with 8 bases identical to TRBD1. The CDR3 totals 18 residues. V dropped 4 bases and J dropped 0; count of bases not matched to a gene: 11. Looked up from germline, CDR1 is LNHDA and CDR2 is SQIVND (reference sequence). As DNA, the CDR3 is TGTGCCAGTAGTACCCCTCCCGGGACAGGATATAGCAATCAGCCCCAGCATTTT. Residues: CASSTPPGTGYSNQPQHF. Full variable domain (rest looked up from reference TRBV19 and TRBJ1-5): DGGITQSPKYLFRKEGQNVTLSCEQNLNHDAMYWYRQDPGQGLRLIYYSQIVNDFQKGDIAEGYSVSREKKESFPLTVTSAQKNPTAFYLCASSTPPGTGYSNQPQHFGDGTRLSIL.

V and J are TRBV5-5 and TRBJ2-1; D is undetermined. V lost 7 bases to trimming and J lost 6 bases, with 14 bases between them. The CDR3 covers 13 residues. Germline V CDR1 and CDR2: SGHKS, YYEKEE (reference sequence). The CDR3 nucleotides are TGTGCCAGCCTTCAAGGCGTCACCAATGAGCAGTTCTTC. The encoded protein is CASLQGVTNEQFF.

This chain joins TRBV28 and TRBJ2-3, with D possibly matching TRBD1 (6 bases). Trimming pared 7 bases from V and 11 bases from J, leaving 16 bases between. The CDR3 is 12 amino acids. Germline CDR1 MDHEN, CDR2 SYDVKM. The CDR3 sequence is CASNLGALGQYF. CDR3 nucleotides: TGTGCCAGCAACTTGGGGGCGTTGGGGCAGTATTTT. Full variable domain (outside the CDR3, taken from reference TRBV28 and TRBJ2-3): DVKVTQSSRYLVKRTGEKVFLECVQDMDHENMFWYRQDPGLGLRLIYFSYDVKMKEKGDIPEGYSVSREKKERFSLILESASTNQTSMYLCASNLGALGQYFGPGTRLTVL.

The rearrangement uses TRBV4-1 and TRBJ1-1, with 7 nucleotides matching TRBD1. CDR3 length: 18 residues. After removal of 0 bases from V and 0 bases from J, the junction contained 10 bases not matched to a gene. CDR1 and CDR2 from the germline V gene are MGHRA and YSYEKL. This chain's CDR3 is CASSQDSRDRRMNTEAFF. CDR3 nucleotides: TGCGCCAGCAGCCAAGATTCACGGGACAGACGCATGAACACTGAAGCTTTCTTT.

The V gene is TRBV7-9, the J gene TRBJ1-6, with TRBD1 identical over 9 bases. Looked up from germline, CDR1 is SEHNR and CDR2 is FQNEAQ (reference sequence). CDR3 size: 16 residues. V gave up 1 base and J gave up 9 bases; unmatched junction bases: 7. CDR3 sequence reads: CASSLGSGTGISPLHF. CDR3 nucleotides: TGTGCCAGCAGCTTAGGGTCTGGGACAGGGATTTCACCCCTCCACTTT.

This clone has just a few counts. The chain is built from TRBV2 and TRBJ2-5, with 7 bases fitting TRBD1. The CDR3 has 13 residues. V shed 6 bases and J 5 bases; nucleotides not matched to a gene: 6. CDR1 is SNHLY, CDR2 FYNNEI, per germline. The DNA for the CDR3 is TGTGCCAGCAGCATGGGACAGCGGGAGACCCAGTACTTC. Translating it yields CASSMGQRETQYF.

V and J are TRBV18 and TRBJ2-4; D not certain. Germline loops: CDR1 KGHSH, CDR2 LQKENI. Trimming took 3 bases from V and 0 from J, leaving 12 bases between them. The CDR3 loop spans 16 amino acids. CDR3 sequence reads: CASSPSRPLAKNIQYF. Written as DNA, the CDR3 is TGTGCCAGCTCACCTTCCAGGCCTCTAGCCAAAAACATTCAGTACTTC.

This chain uses TRBV10-1 with TRBJ1-5; possible D gene TRBD1, 5 bases. This CDR3 region has 13 residues. Germline CDR1 is WNHNN and CDR2 is SYGVQD (reference sequence). V lost 4 bases and J lost 11, with 15 bases in between. The CDR3 protein is CASSASLEGAQHF. The DNA of the CDR3 is TGCGCCAGCAGTGCAAGCCTGGAAGGGGCCCAGCATTTT.

This sequence joins TRBV5-1 and TRBJ2-5; D is possibly TRBD1 or TRBD2 (6 bases each). The CDR3 runs 15 residues. From germline, CDR1 is SGHRS and CDR2 YFSETQ. The germline V and J ends were trimmed by 2 bases and 5 bases, with 16 bases remaining between them. The CDR3 coding sequence is TGCGCCAGCAGCTTTTTTGGGGGGCGCGAGGAGACCCAGTACTTC. Its protein is CASSFFGGREETQYF.

J is TRBJ2-4 and V is TRBV9; 7 bases align to TRBD2. The CDR3 has 15 amino acids. The V and J ends lost 3 bases and 3 bases, in that order; junction bases with no gene match: 6. CDR1 and CDR2 (germline): SGDLS, YYNGEE. DNA for the CDR3: TGTGCCAGCAGCGACGGGGGGTATGTCAAAAACATTCAGTACTTC. It yields the protein CASSDGGYVKNIQYF. Full variable domain (remainder filled in from reference TRBV9 and TRBJ2-4): DSGVTQTPKHLITATGQRVTLRCSPRSGDLSVYWYQQSLDQGLQFLIQYYNGEERAKGNILERFSAQQFPDLHSELNLSSLELGDSALYFCASSDGGYVKNIQYFGAGTRLSVL.

This clone came up once. The V gene is TRBV7-8, the J gene TRBJ2-7, with D tentatively TRBD1 (5 bases). This CDR3 spans 15 amino acids. The V gene's germline CDR1 is SGHVS and CDR2 FQNEAQ. V lost 7 bases to trimming and J lost 6 bases, with 22 bases between them. CDR3 residues: CASKPAIWGGAEQYF. CDR3 in DNA: TGTGCCAGCAAACCGGCCATCTGGGGCGGAGCCGAGCAGTACTTC.

The table lists this clone with a count of one. V is TRBV28 and J is TRBJ1-2, with 9 bases lining up with TRBD1. Germline V CDR1 and CDR2: MDHEN, SYDVKM. V dropped 3 bases and J dropped 2; count of bases not matched to a gene: 13. This CDR3 is built from 18 residues. CDR3 sequence: CASSLTDRGRGSNYGYTF. The DNA for the CDR3 is TGTGCCAGCAGTTTGACGGACAGGGGCCGGGGTTCGAACTATGGCTACACCTTC.

This clone was seen a single time. The J gene is TRBJ2-6, the V gene TRBV19; D gene uncertain. The germline CDR1 and CDR2 sequences are LNHDA and SQIVND (reference sequence). There are 16 residues in the CDR3. The V gene lost 4 bases and the J gene lost 4 bases, with 14 bases spanning the gap. The CDR3 bases are TGTGCCAGTAGTAAACCGCGGCAGGCCGGGGCCAACGTCCTGACTTTC. It encodes CASSKPRQAGANVLTF.